Listed below are T cell receptor beta chains from one sample, sequenced in a study of blood T cell repertoires in COVID-19. The data were produced by immunoSEQ multiplex PCR, yet TCRdb's version contains in-frame clones alone and is incomplete. The sample contains about 30,000 clones, 75% to 90% of which appear only once. The sequencing input was peripheral blood. These receptors all stem from a man between 60 and 75 years old with active COVID-19. Both conserved end residues are part of each CDR3. The D gene is left open where the match is weak. Where a row states a size, it is once, few, many or the class of an expanded clone; other rows omit it.

clone_size j_call v_call d_call cdr3_nt cdr3_aa
NA TRBJ2-5 TRBV10-2 NA TGCGCCAGCAGTGACTACCAAGAGACCCAGTACTTC CASSDYQETQYF
once TRBJ2-1 TRBV9 TRBD2 TGTGCCAGCAGCGTAGCCCGACTAGCGGTCCCCTACAATGAGCAGTTCTTC CASSVARLAVPYNEQFF
NA TRBJ1-1 TRBV27 NA TGTGCCAGCAGTTTCTTGGGGCGCAGCCCTGAAGCTTTCTTT CASSFLGRSPEAFF
NA TRBJ2-3 TRBV30 TRBD1 TGTGCCCGGGAGACAGGGGGCTGGCCAGATACGCAGTATTTT CARETGGWPDTQYF
NA TRBJ2-2 TRBV28 NA TGTGCCAGCAGTTTCCCCCATTTGGCCACCGGGGAGCTGTTTTTT CASSFPHLATGELFF
NA TRBJ2-2 TRBV5-1 TRBD2 TGCGCCAGCAGCTTGGGAGGACTAGCGGGAAGCACCGGGGAGCTGTTTTTT CASSLGGLAGSTGELFF
NA TRBJ2-3 TRBV4-1 NA TGCGCCAGCAGCCCGTTAGACGGGGGCACAGATACGCAGTATTTT CASSPLDGGTDTQYF
NA TRBJ2-7 TRBV4-2 TRBD2 TGTGCCAGCAGCCTCACTGGACTAGCGGGAGGGCCTGAAGAGCAGTACTTC CASSLTGLAGGPEEQYF
NA TRBJ2-1 TRBV28 NA TGTGCCAGCAGTACGACAGCAACCTACAATGAGCAGTTCTTC CASSTTATYNEQFF
NA TRBJ1-1 TRBV7-9 TRBD1 TGTGCCAGCAGCTTAGGACAGGGGGCCATTGAAGCTTTCTTT CASSLGQGAIEAFF
NA TRBJ2-7 TRBV15 NA TGTGCCACCAGCAGAGAACGGAGGGAGTACGAGCAGTACTTC CATSRERREYEQYF
NA TRBJ1-5 TRBV5-4 TRBD1 TGTGCCAGCAGCCCCAAGACAGGGATCGTTCCTCAGCCCCAGCATTTT CASSPKTGIVPQPQHF
NA TRBJ2-1 TRBV3-1/TRBV3-2 TRBD2 TGTGCCAGCAGGACCGGGACTAGCGTCTACAATGAGCAGTTCTTC CASRTGTSVYNEQFF
NA TRBJ1-1 TRBV2 TRBD1 TGTGCCAGCAGTGATAGCCAGGGGGCGGAAGCTTTCTTT CASSDSQGAEAFF
few TRBJ2-2 TRBV18 TRBD2 TGTGCCAGCTCACGCGGCGGGGGTTATAACACCGGGGAGCTGTTTTTT CASSRGGGYNTGELFF
NA TRBJ2-5 TRBV7-3 TRBD2 TGTGCCAGCAGCCCGGGACTAGCGGGAGGGCCGAGTGAGACCCAGTACTTC CASSPGLAGGPSETQYF
NA TRBJ2-7 TRBV7-2 TRBD2 TGTGCCAGCAGCCTGGGGACTAGCGGCACCTACGAGCAGTACTTC CASSLGTSGTYEQYF
NA TRBJ2-2 TRBV18 TRBD1 TGTGCCAGCTCACCACTCGGGACAGGAGGAACTGCCGGGGAGCTGTTTTTT CASSPLGTGGTAGELFF
NA TRBJ2-5 TRBV7-9 TRBD2 TGTGCCAGCAGCCCTCCCCGACTAGCGGGTCTTGAGACCCAGTACTTC CASSPPRLAGLETQYF
once TRBJ1-1 TRBV5-1 TRBD1 TGCGCCAGCAGCCCGGACAGGGCTCCCATGAACACTGAAGCTTTCTTT CASSPDRAPMNTEAFF
NA TRBJ2-7 TRBV11-2 NA TGTGCCAGCAGGACAGGATACGAGCAGTACTTC CASRTGYEQYF
NA TRBJ1-4 TRBV28 TRBD1 TGTGCCAGCAGTTTAGTCGGACAGGGGGATGAAAAACTGTTTTTT CASSLVGQGDEKLFF
NA TRBJ2-5 TRBV24-1 TRBD2 TGTGCCACCAGTGATTTCTGGGGGGGGCAAGAGACCCAGTACTTC CATSDFWGGQETQYF
NA TRBJ1-6 TRBV19 NA TGTGCCAGTAGTACCTCCCCGGTGAGGGTTGGGACACCCCTCCACTTT CASSTSPVRVGTPLHF
NA TRBJ2-6 TRBV6-1 TRBD1 TGTGCCAGCAGTGAATACGGGACAGGGAGTGGGGCCAACGTCCTGACTTTC CASSEYGTGSGANVLTF
NA TRBJ2-2 TRBV4-1 TRBD2 TGCGCCAGCAGCCAAGTTGTCAGGACTAGCGGGACCGGGGAGCTGTTTTTT CASSQVVRTSGTGELFF
NA TRBJ1-2 TRBV19 TRBD1 TGTGCCAGTAGCTCATTAAGACAGGGTCGATCCGGCTACACCTTC CASSSLRQGRSGYTF
NA TRBJ1-2 TRBV6-5 TRBD1 TGTGCCAGCAGTCCGGACAGGAGCCCTAACTATGGCTACACCTTC CASSPDRSPNYGYTF
NA TRBJ2-3 TRBV19 TRBD2 TGTGCCAGTAAGAGGAGGGTAGCGGGCAGCACAGATACGCAGTATTTT CASKRRVAGSTDTQYF
NA TRBJ2-1 TRBV27 NA TGTGCCAGCAGTTTAAAGCCCCCGAGCTCCTACAATGAGCAGTTCTTC CASSLKPPSSYNEQFF
NA TRBJ2-2 TRBV5-8 TRBD2 TGTGCCAGCAGCTTAACCTTACTAGCGGCGAACACCGGGGAGCTGTTTTTT CASSLTLLAANTGELFF
NA TRBJ2-2 TRBV5-4 NA TGTGCCAGCAGCTTGGCTCGGGGGAACACCGGGGAGCTGTTTTTT CASSLARGNTGELFF
NA TRBJ1-6 TRBV25-1 NA TGTGCCAGCGGAGTTCGGGGGGAGAGGAATTCACCCCTCCACTTT CASGVRGERNSPLHF
NA TRBJ2-1 TRBV6-5 NA TGTGCCAGCAAGTTAGTGGCAGGGGTAAATGAGCAGTTCTTC CASKLVAGVNEQFF
NA TRBJ2-7 TRBV10-1 TRBD2 TGCGCCAGCAGTGGGACTAGCGATCCCTACGAGCAGTACTTC CASSGTSDPYEQYF
NA TRBJ2-7 TRBV5-4 NA TGTGCCAGCAGCTTGGGGAGGGACTACGAGCAGTACTTC CASSLGRDYEQYF
NA TRBJ2-7 TRBV2 TRBD1 TGTGCCAGCAGTGAGTTGGGACAGGGGGCCTACGAGCAGTACTTC CASSELGQGAYEQYF
NA TRBJ1-4 TRBV28 NA TGTGCCAGCACGCCTCCACCACTCGGACAGATATTGTTTTTT CASTPPPLGQILFF
NA TRBJ2-1 TRBV7-2 TRBD1 TGTGCCAGCAGCTTAGCCGGGACAGCCTACAATGAGCAGTTCTTC CASSLAGTAYNEQFF
NA TRBJ2-2 TRBV5-1 TRBD2 TGCGCCAGCAGCCTTAGCGGGGCGAACACCGGGGAGCTGTTTTTT CASSLSGANTGELFF
NA TRBJ2-5 TRBV18 NA TGTGCCAGCTCACCAATCGCGTGGGAGACCCAGTACTTC CASSPIAWETQYF
NA TRBJ1-1 TRBV6-5 NA TGTGCCAGCAGTTACTCGGGTGGCAGGGTGAACACTGAAGCTTTCTTT CASSYSGGRVNTEAFF
NA TRBJ2-1 TRBV18 TRBD2 TGTGCCAGCTCACCTGGACTAGCGGGAAGCGATGAGCAGTTCTTC CASSPGLAGSDEQFF
NA TRBJ1-2 TRBV30 TRBD1 TGTGCCTGGAGTGGGGGACAGAACTATGGCTACACCTTC CAWSGGQNYGYTF
NA TRBJ1-2 TRBV28 TRBD1 TGTGCCAGCAGTCGATGGACAGGGGGCGTCTATGGCTACACCTTC CASSRWTGGVYGYTF
NA TRBJ2-1 TRBV7-2 NA TGTGCCAGCAGCTTCCGCAGGGCAACCTACAATGAGCAGTTCTTC CASSFRRATYNEQFF
medium-sized TRBJ1-1 TRBV4-1 TRBD1 TGCGCCAGCAGCCAATCGGACAGGGTTGTGAACACTGAAGCTTTCTTT CASSQSDRVVNTEAFF
NA TRBJ2-5 TRBV13 NA TGTGCCAGCAGGCGGGGCCAAGAGACCCAGTACTTC CASRRGQETQYF
once TRBJ1-2 TRBV10-3 NA TGTGCCATCAGTGAGTTTGGGGAGACGGTTCATGGCTACACCTTC CAISEFGETVHGYTF
NA TRBJ2-7 TRBV27 NA TGTGCCAGCAGTTTAACTAGAGACGTCTACGAGCAGTACTTC CASSLTRDVYEQYF
NA TRBJ2-1 TRBV11-2 NA TGTGCCAGCAGCTATTTCTTACTAGCCGAGAGCTCCTACAATGAGCAGTTCTTC CASSYFLLAESSYNEQFF